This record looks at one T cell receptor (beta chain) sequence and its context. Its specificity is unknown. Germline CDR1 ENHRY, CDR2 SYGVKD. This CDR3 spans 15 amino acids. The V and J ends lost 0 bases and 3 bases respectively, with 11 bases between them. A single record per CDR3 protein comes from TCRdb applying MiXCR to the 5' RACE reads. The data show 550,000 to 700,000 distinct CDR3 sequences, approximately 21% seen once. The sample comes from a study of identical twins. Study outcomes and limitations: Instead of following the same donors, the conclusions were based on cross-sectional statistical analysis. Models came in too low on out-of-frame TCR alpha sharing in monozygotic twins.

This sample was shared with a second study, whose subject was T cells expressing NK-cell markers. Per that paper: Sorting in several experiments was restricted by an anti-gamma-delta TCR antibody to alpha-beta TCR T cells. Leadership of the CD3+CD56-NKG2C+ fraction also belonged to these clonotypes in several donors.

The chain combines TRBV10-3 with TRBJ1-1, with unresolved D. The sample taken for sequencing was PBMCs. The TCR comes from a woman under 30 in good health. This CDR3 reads CAISESKAGDTEAFF. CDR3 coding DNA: TGTGCCATCAGTGAGTCGAAGGCCGGGGACACTGAAGCTTTCTTT.